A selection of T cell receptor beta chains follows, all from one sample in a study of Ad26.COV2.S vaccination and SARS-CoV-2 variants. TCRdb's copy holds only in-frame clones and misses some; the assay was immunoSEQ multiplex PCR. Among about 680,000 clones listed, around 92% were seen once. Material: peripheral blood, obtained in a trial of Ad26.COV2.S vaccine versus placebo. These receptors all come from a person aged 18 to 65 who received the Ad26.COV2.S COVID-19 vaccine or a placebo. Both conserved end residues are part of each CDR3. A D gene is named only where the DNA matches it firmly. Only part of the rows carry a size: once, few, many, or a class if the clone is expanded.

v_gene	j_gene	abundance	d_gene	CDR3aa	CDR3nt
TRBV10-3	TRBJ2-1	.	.	CAISGLGSSYNEQFF	TGTGCCATCAGTGGCCTAGGAAGCTCCTACAATGAGCAGTTCTTC
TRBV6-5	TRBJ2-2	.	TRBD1	CASSSDRDTGELFF	TGTGCCAGCAGTTCGGACAGGGACACCGGGGAGCTGTTTTTT
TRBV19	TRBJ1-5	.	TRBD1	CASRLGQGNNQPQHF	TGTGCCAGTAGGTTGGGACAGGGGAACAATCAGCCCCAGCATTTT
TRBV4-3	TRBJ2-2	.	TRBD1	CASSQDAGTVNTGELFF	TGCGCCAGCAGCCAAGATGCCGGGACAGTGAACACCGGGGAGCTGTTTTTT
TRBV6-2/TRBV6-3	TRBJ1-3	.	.	CASSYDQPGAGNTIYF	TGTGCCAGCAGTTATGATCAGCCCGGAGCTGGAAACACCATATATTTT
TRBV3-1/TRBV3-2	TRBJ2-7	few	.	CASSQAVRGEQYF	TGTGCCAGCAGCCAAGCGGTGCGGGGCGAGCAGTACTTC
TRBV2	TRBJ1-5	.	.	CASSPTPQPQHF	TGTGCCAGCAGCCCGACCCCCCAGCCCCAGCATTTT
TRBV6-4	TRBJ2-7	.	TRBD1	CASSDTSGTGIYEQYF	TGTGCCAGCAGTGACACTTCCGGGACAGGGATCTACGAGCAGTACTTC
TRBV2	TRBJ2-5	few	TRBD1	CASGTAKETQYF	TGTGCCAGCGGGACAGCAAAAGAGACCCAGTACTTC
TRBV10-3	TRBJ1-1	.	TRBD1	CAISLGQGVSTEAFF	TGTGCCATCAGCCTGGGACAGGGGGTGAGCACTGAAGCTTTCTTT
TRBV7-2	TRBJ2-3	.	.	CASSLEEVDTQYF	TGTGCCAGCAGCTTAGAAGAGGTAGATACGCAGTATTTT
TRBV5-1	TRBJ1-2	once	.	CASSLDNYGYTF	TGCGCCAGCAGCCTGGACAACTATGGCTACACCTTC
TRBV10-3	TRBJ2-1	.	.	CAISLLAREDEQFF	TGTGCCATCAGCCTTCTGGCGAGGGAAGATGAGCAGTTCTTC
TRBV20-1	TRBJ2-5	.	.	CSASVGNKETQYF	TGCAGTGCTAGTGTCGGGAATAAAGAGACCCAGTACTTC
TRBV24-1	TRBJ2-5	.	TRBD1	CATSDSSLGTGLETQYF	TGTGCCACCAGTGATTCCTCCCTAGGGACAGGGTTAGAGACCCAGTACTTC
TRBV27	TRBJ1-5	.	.	CASSPEGNGKQPQHF	TGTGCCAGCAGCCCAGAGGGGAATGGGAAACAGCCCCAGCATTTT
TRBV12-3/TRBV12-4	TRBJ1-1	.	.	CASSLDGTPLAFF	TGTGCCAGCAGTTTAGACGGGACTCCACTGGCTTTCTTT
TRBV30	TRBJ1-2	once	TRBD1	CAWKAAGQGRGYTF	TGTGCCTGGAAGGCCGCGGGACAGGGGAGAGGCTACACCTTC
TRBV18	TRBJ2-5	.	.	CASSPTGTYQETQYF	TGTGCCAGCTCACCCACAGGGACGTACCAAGAGACCCAGTACTTC
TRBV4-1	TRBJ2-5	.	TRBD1	CASSPRDRGIETQYF	TGCGCCAGCAGCCCACGGGACAGGGGAATCGAGACCCAGTACTTC
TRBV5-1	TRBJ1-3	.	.	CASSPQVSGNTIYF	TGCGCCAGCAGCCCACAGGTTAGCGGAAACACCATATATTTT
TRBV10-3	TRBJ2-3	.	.	CAISGRDDSSTDTQYF	TGTGCCATCAGTGGACGGGACGACTCCAGCACAGATACGCAGTATTTT
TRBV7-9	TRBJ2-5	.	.	CASSLVGGGETQYF	TGTGCCAGCAGCTTAGTGGGGGGCGGAGAGACCCAGTACTTC
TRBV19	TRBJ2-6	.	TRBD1	CASSIDLWQGVYSGANVLTF	TGTGCCAGTAGTATAGACCTCTGGCAGGGGGTATACTCTGGGGCCAACGTCCTGACTTTC
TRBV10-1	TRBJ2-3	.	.	CASSSEPSTDTQYF	TGCGCCAGCAGTAGCGAACCTAGCACAGATACGCAGTATTTT
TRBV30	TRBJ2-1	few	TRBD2	CAWKWGWTSGASSYNEQFF	TGTGCCTGGAAGTGGGGATGGACTAGCGGGGCAAGCTCCTACAATGAGCAGTTCTTC
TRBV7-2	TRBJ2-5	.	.	CASSFYGGGEETQYF	TGTGCCAGCAGCTTTTACGGGGGAGGCGAAGAGACCCAGTACTTC
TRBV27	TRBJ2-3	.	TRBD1	CASSLRQASGGTQYF	TGTGCCAGCAGTCTTCGACAGGCCTCAGGGGGTACGCAGTATTTT
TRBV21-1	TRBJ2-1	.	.	CASSRYGASTNEQFF	TGTGCCAGCAGTCGATACGGGGCTAGCACCAATGAGCAGTTCTTC
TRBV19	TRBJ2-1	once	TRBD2	CASSIEEGLVDNEQFF	TGTGCCAGTAGTATAGAAGAGGGACTAGTAGACAATGAGCAGTTCTTC
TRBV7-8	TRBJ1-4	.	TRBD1	CASSVSGQSNEKLFF	TGTGCCAGCAGCGTATCGGGACAGAGTAATGAAAAACTGTTTTTT
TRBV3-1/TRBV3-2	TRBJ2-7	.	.	CASSQEGAWNEQYF	TGTGCCAGCAGCCAAGAGGGGGCATGGAACGAGCAGTACTTC
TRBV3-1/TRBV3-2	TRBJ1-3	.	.	CASSQDGGGNTIYF	TGTGCCAGCAGCCAAGATGGGGGAGGAAACACCATATATTTT
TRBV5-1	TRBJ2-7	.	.	CASSLIGTAYEQYF	TGCGCCAGCAGCTTGATAGGGACCGCCTACGAGCAGTACTTC
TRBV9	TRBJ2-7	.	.	CASSVAGTGTYEQYF	TGTGCCAGCAGCGTAGCGGGGACTGGGACCTACGAGCAGTACTTC
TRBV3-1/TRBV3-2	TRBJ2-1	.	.	CASSQVWSSYNEQFF	TGTGCCAGCAGCCAAGTTTGGAGCTCCTACAATGAGCAGTTCTTC
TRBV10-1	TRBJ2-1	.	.	CASSDRLDGEQFF	TGCGCCAGCAGTGATCGGCTAGATGGTGAGCAGTTCTTC
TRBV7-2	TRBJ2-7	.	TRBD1	CASSFYDRVLDEQYF	TGTGCCAGCAGCTTTTACGACAGGGTACTCGACGAGCAGTACTTC
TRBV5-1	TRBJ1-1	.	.	CASSLVPDGTEAFF	TGCGCCAGCAGCTTAGTCCCGGATGGGACTGAAGCTTTCTTT
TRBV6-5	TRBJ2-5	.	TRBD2	CASSSGASGGETQYF	TGTGCCAGCAGCTCCGGGGCTAGCGGGGGAGAGACCCAGTACTTC
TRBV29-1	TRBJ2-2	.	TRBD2	CSVPTSGGTNTGELFF	TGCAGCGTCCCGACTAGCGGGGGGACGAACACCGGGGAGCTGTTTTTT
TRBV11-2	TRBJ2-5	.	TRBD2	CASSNPLAGAQETQYF	TGTGCCAGCAGCAACCCCCTAGCGGGAGCACAAGAGACCCAGTACTTC
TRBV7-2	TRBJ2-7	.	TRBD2	CASSLAGGLAGGSGEQYF	TGTGCCAGCAGCTTAGCTGGGGGACTAGCGGGGGGATCGGGCGAGCAGTACTTC
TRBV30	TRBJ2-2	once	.	CAWSVRGGWDTGELFF	TGTGCCTGGAGTGTTAGGGGCGGATGGGACACCGGGGAGCTGTTTTTT
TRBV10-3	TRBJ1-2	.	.	CAISVGSSANYGYTF	TGTGCCATCAGTGTGGGCAGCTCGGCTAACTATGGCTACACCTTC
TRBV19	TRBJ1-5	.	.	CASSLTGPASNQPQHF	TGTGCCAGTAGTTTGACAGGACCAGCTAGCAATCAGCCCCAGCATTTT
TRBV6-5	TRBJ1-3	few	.	CASRTGHLGNTIYF	TGTGCCAGCAGGACGGGACACCTTGGAAACACCATATATTTT